A selection of T cell receptor beta chains follows, all from one sample in a study of T-cell reconstitution after alpha-beta-depleted transplantation in children. Each CDR3 protein gets one entry after TCRdb re-called the PCR reads with MiXCR. In the table there are hundreds of thousands of distinct CDR3 sequences, about 10% of which are singletons. Sequencing was performed on PBMCs, taken before TCRalphabeta/CD19-depleted stem cell transplant. Source of these receptors: a child younger than 10 with inherited bone marrow failure, due to receive a stem cell transplant. CDR3s include the opening cysteine and the closing phenylalanine or tryptophan. D genes are given only for firm matches. Not every row has a clone size; where given, it reads once, few, many or a size class.

J gene: TRBJ2-7; D gene: NA; V gene: TRBV27; clone size: many; CDR3 protein: CASSPSGKYEQYF; CDR3 DNA: TGTGCCAGCAGTCCCTCCGGGAAGTACGAGCAGTACTTC
J gene: TRBJ2-1; D gene: TRBD2; V gene: TRBV27; clone size: many; CDR3 protein: CASSSIAGGNYNEQFF; CDR3 DNA: TGTGCCAGCAGTTCTATAGCGGGAGGTAACTACAATGAGCAGTTCTTC
J gene: TRBJ1-1; D gene: NA; V gene: TRBV12-3/TRBV12-4; clone size: many; CDR3 protein: CASSPVGPGYTEAFF; CDR3 DNA: TGTGCCAGCAGTCCGGTCGGCCCGGGTTACACTGAAGCTTTCTTT
J gene: TRBJ2-7; D gene: TRBD2; V gene: TRBV4-3; clone size: many; CDR3 protein: CASSQDGIAGLGNEQYF; CDR3 DNA: TGCGCCAGCAGCCAAGATGGAATAGCGGGATTAGGGAACGAGCAGTACTTC
J gene: TRBJ2-1; D gene: NA; V gene: TRBV29-1; clone size: NA; CDR3 protein: CSAIDNEQFF; CDR3 DNA: TGCAGCGCTATAGACAATGAGCAGTTCTTC
J gene: TRBJ2-1; D gene: NA; V gene: TRBV9; clone size: many; CDR3 protein: CASSVGGRVYNEQFF; CDR3 DNA: TGTGCCAGCAGCGTGGGCGGTAGGGTGTACAATGAGCAGTTCTTC
J gene: TRBJ2-1; D gene: NA; V gene: TRBV4-3; clone size: many; CDR3 protein: CASSQDPVGSFSASGNEQFF; CDR3 DNA: TGCGCCAGCAGCCAAGACCCCGTTGGTAGTTTCAGCGCCTCTGGGAATGAGCAGTTCTTC
J gene: TRBJ2-3; D gene: TRBD2; V gene: TRBV5-1; clone size: many; CDR3 protein: CASSLASGSSDTQYF; CDR3 DNA: TGCGCCAGCAGCTTGGCCAGCGGGAGTTCGGATACGCAGTATTTT
J gene: TRBJ2-1; D gene: TRBD2; V gene: TRBV7-9; clone size: NA; CDR3 protein: CASSLGAAGGPVDEQFF; CDR3 DNA: TGTGCCAGCAGCTTAGGGGCAGCGGGAGGGCCTGTGGATGAGCAGTTCTTC
J gene: TRBJ2-2; D gene: NA; V gene: TRBV2; clone size: many; CDR3 protein: CASSPEGILNTGELFF; CDR3 DNA: TGTGCCAGCAGCCCCGAAGGGATACTGAACACCGGGGAGCTGTTTTTT
J gene: TRBJ2-6; D gene: NA; V gene: TRBV6-1; clone size: many; CDR3 protein: CASSPPGGVGANVLTF; CDR3 DNA: TGTGCCAGCAGTCCCCCCGGGGGAGTTGGGGCCAACGTCCTGACTTTC
J gene: TRBJ2-4; D gene: NA; V gene: TRBV3-1; clone size: many; CDR3 protein: CASSSPGNDIFDF; CDR3 DNA: TGTGCCAGCAGCTCACCGGGAAACGACATTTTTGACTTC
J gene: TRBJ2-1; D gene: NA; V gene: TRBV21-1; clone size: many; CDR3 protein: CASSIRTSGSRSDDNEQFF; CDR3 DNA: TGTGCCAGCAGCATAAGAACTAGCGGGAGTAGATCTGACGACAATGAGCAGTTCTTC
J gene: TRBJ2-3; D gene: NA; V gene: TRBV6-1; clone size: many; CDR3 protein: CASRPIATDTQYF; CDR3 DNA: TGTGCCAGCAGACCAATAGCGACAGATACGCAGTATTTT
J gene: TRBJ2-7; D gene: TRBD2; V gene: TRBV20-1; clone size: few; CDR3 protein: CSAFDPTSGSYEQYF; CDR3 DNA: TGCAGTGCTTTCGATCCGACTAGCGGGAGCTACGAGCAGTACTTC